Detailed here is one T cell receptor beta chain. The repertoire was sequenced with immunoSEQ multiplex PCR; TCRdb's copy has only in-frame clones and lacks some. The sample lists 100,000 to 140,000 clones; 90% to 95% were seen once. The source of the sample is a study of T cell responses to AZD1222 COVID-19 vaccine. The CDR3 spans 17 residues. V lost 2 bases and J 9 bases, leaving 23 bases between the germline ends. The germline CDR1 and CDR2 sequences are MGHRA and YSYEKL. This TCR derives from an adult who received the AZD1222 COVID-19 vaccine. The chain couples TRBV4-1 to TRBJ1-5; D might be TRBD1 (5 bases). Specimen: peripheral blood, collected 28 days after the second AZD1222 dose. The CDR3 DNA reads TGCGCCAGCAGCCAATTATCCGGGACGGCGCTTAGTAGGCCCCAGCATTTT. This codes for CASSQLSGTALSRPQHF.